The 16 T cell receptor beta chains below come from one sample, sequenced in a study of blood T cell repertoires in COVID-19. Clones were read by immunoSEQ multiplex PCR, and TCRdb kept only the in-frame ones, dropping some. Among about 170,000 clones listed, roughly 86% were seen once. The sequencing sample was made of peripheral blood. The receptors were sampled from a man between 65 and 85 years old with acute or convalescent COVID-19.

The rearrangement joins TRBV19 to TRBJ2-2, with D possibly matching TRBD1 (5 bases). V was pared by 3 bases and J by 1 base, with 9 bases between. This CDR3 comprises 15 residues. Germline lookup yields CDR1 LNHDA and CDR2 SQIVND (reference sequence). The CDR3 spells CASSMGQLNTGELFF. CDR3 DNA sequence: TGTGCCAGTAGTATGGGGCAGTTGAACACCGGGGAGCTGTTTTTT.

The chain employs TRBV3-1 (or the pseudogene TRBV3-2) and TRBJ1-6; possible D gene TRBD1, 6 bases. CDR3 length: 15 residues. The V gene lost 4 bases and the J gene lost 9 bases, with 16 bases spanning the gap. Germline CDR1 LGHDT, CDR2 YNNKEL (reference sequence). CDR3 DNA: TGTGCCAGCAGCCCTAGGGGGACCACCGCTTCACCCCTCCACTTT. This codes for CASSPRGTTASPLHF.

J is TRBJ2-7 and V is TRBV10-3, with 7 nucleotides matching TRBD1. CDR3 length equals 15 residues. V was pared by 3 bases and J by 5 bases, with 10 bases of the junction left unmatched. Germline V lookup: CDR1 ENHRY, CDR2 SYGVKD. Here the CDR3 DNA reads TGTGCCATCAGTGACCACAGGGGCCCGGGTAACGAGCAGTACTTC. This translates into CAISDHRGPGNEQYF.

The chain recombines TRBV29-1 with TRBJ1-1, with 8 bases that match TRBD1. With 5 bases clipped from V and 1 base from J, the junction kept 6 bases outside the gene matches. The CDR3 totals 14 residues. The germline CDR1 and CDR2 sequences are SQVTM and ANQGSEA. In nucleotides, the CDR3 is TGCAGCGTTAAGGGGACAGGATCGAACACTGAAGCTTTCTTT. Translating gives CSVKGTGSNTEAFF.

This sequence joins TRBV5-8 and TRBJ1-4; tentatively, D is TRBD1 (6 bases). The CDR3 sequence is 17 residues long. Trimming took off 1 base at V and 1 base at J, with 14 bases between the two ends. Germline V lookup: CDR1 SGHTS, CDR2 YDEGEE. CDR3 coding DNA: TGTGCCAGCAGCTTGAATGTGGGGGCGAAAACTAATGAAAAACTGTTTTTT. This translates into CASSLNVGAKTNEKLFF.

The chain carries TRBV19 and TRBJ1-3; D is ambiguous. Trimming took 4 bases from V and 0 from J, leaving 4 bases between them. In germline, CDR1 is LNHDA, CDR2 SQIVND (reference sequence). This CDR3 is 13 amino acids long. CDR3 sequence (DNA): TGTGCCAGTAGTAAATACTCTGGAAACACCATATATTTT. Its translation: CASSKYSGNTIYF.

V usage is TRBV5-1 and J usage is TRBJ2-2; perhaps TRBD1 as D (6 bases). Deletions cut 4 bases from V and 0 bases from J, with 10 bases between. CDR3 length equals 15 residues. The germline V gene has CDR1 SGHRS and CDR2 YFSETQ. The CDR3 is CASSTQGSNTGELFF. CDR3 nucleotides: TGCGCCAGCAGCACACAGGGATCGAACACCGGGGAGCTGTTTTTT. The variable domain in full, with the rest retrieved from reference TRBV5-1 and TRBJ2-2, is KAGVTQTPRYLIKTRGQQVTLSCSPISGHRSVSWYQQTPGQGLQFLFEYFSETQRNKGNFPGRFSGRQFSNSRSEMNVSTLELGDSALYLCASSTQGSNTGELFFGEGSRLTVL.

The chain joins TRBV4-1 to TRBJ2-1; no clear D gene. Deletions cut 0 bases from V and 8 bases from J, with 11 bases between. Germline values: CDR1 MGHRA, CDR2 YSYEKL. The CDR3 has 14 amino acids. The CDR3 DNA follows: TGCGCCAGCAGCCAAGATTTGGTAGCCCATGAGCAGTTCTTC. Translating it yields CASSQDLVAHEQFF.

A single count supports this clone. V is TRBV4-3 and J is TRBJ2-3, with D tentatively TRBD2 (6 bases). This CDR3 has 16 residues. The germline V gene has CDR1 LGHNA and CDR2 YSLEER. V dropped 2 bases and J dropped 4 bases, with 16 bases sitting between them. The DNA for the CDR3 is TGCGCCAGCAGCCAAATCTGGGACTCAAGGGCAGATACGCAGTATTTT. It translates to CASSQIWDSRADTQYF.

The J gene is TRBJ2-3, the V gene TRBV6-2 or TRBV6-3; 7 nucleotides line up with TRBD2. Looked up from germline, CDR1 is MNHEY and CDR2 is SVGEGT. CDR3 size: 15 residues. Losses at the gene ends were 4 bases for V and 2 bases for J; bases not matched to a gene: 6. CDR3 protein: CASSFLGGTTDTQYF. For the CDR3, the DNA is TGTGCCAGCAGTTTCCTCGGGGGGACCACAGATACGCAGTATTTT.

The genes are TRBV2 and TRBJ2-6; 7 positions agree with TRBD2. CDR3 length: 15 amino acids. The V and J ends lost 6 bases and 2 bases, in that order; junction bases with no gene match: 4. Germline V gene data show CDR1 as SNHLY and CDR2 as FYNNEI. CDR3 sequence: CASRWGGAGANVLTF. The CDR3 DNA sequence: TGTGCCAGCAGGTGGGGGGGAGCTGGGGCCAACGTCCTGACTTTC.

The chain joins TRBV6-4 to TRBJ1-5; tentative D call: TRBD1 (6 bases). CDR1 is MRHNA, CDR2 SNTAGT, per germline. The CDR3 consists of 12 residues. The V and J ends lost 0 bases and 14 bases respectively, with 11 bases between them. The CDR3, as DNA: TGTGCCAGCAGTGACTCGGGGGGGGCAGAGCATTTT. It translates to CASSDSGGAEHF.

The V and J genes are TRBV6-5 and TRBJ2-1; possible D gene TRBD2, 5 bases. The length of the CDR3 is 13 residues. V dropped 8 bases and J dropped 4 bases, with 12 bases sitting between them. Germline CDR1 MNHEY, CDR2 SVGAGI. CDR3 in amino acids: CASRDVGYNEQFF. The CDR3 DNA reads TGTGCCAGCCGGGATGTTGGATACAATGAGCAGTTCTTC.

V gene TRBV30 combines with J gene TRBJ2-3; 7 nucleotides match TRBD2. Losses at the gene ends were 3 bases for V and 5 bases for J; bases not matched to a gene: 11. CDR3 length equals 15 residues. The germline V gene encodes CDR1 GTSNPN and CDR2 SVGIG (reference sequence). The CDR3 is CAWSNGMGRVDTQYF. CDR3 coding DNA: TGTGCCTGGAGCAACGGAATGGGGAGGGTAGATACGCAGTATTTT.

This chain joins TRBV29-1 and TRBJ2-5, with a weak D call TRBD2 (6 bases). The V end lost 6 bases, the J end lost 5 bases, and 19 bases lay between the germline ends. Germline-derived CDR1 and CDR2 are SQVTM and ANQGSEA. The CDR3 has 14 residues. The CDR3 sequence: CSVGEDPRWETQYF. CDR3 in DNA: TGCAGCGTGGGGGAGGACCCCCGGTGGGAGACCCAGTACTTC.

DNA for the CDR3: TGTGCCAGCACCACCACCCGGGCAGGGAGGACCGGGGAGCTGTTTTTT. This translates into CASTTTRAGRTGELFF. The chain uses TRBV28 and TRBJ2-2; D might be TRBD2 (6 bases). The length of the CDR3 is 16 residues. Germline V gene lookup returns CDR1 MDHEN and CDR2 SYDVKM. V was shortened by 7 bases and J by 5 bases, with 20 bases between the two germline ends.